What follows is one T cell receptor (beta chain) and its context. Its antigen is currently unknown. This entry belongs to a study of OX40 agonist ivuxolimab in advanced cancers. Findings of the study overall: Undetermined was the antigen specificity of the expanded peripheral T cells. Partial responders dosed at 0.1-3.0 mg/kg displayed clonal expansion ranking among the lowest.

Trimming removed 6 bases from V and 2 bases from J, with 20 bases in between. The CDR3 totals 17 residues. The germline V gene has CDR1 LNHDA and CDR2 SQIVND (reference sequence). Profiling relied on immunoSEQ multiplex PCR, and the TCRdb table lists in-frame clones only, not all of them. The sample lists over 55,000 clones, about 89% seen once, with more than 1.5% in the top ten. Sequences were derived from CD4+ or CD8+ T cells sorted from blood, sampled in a trial of the OX40 agonist ivuxolimab. The chain joins TRBV19 to TRBJ1-5, with a possible D match to TRBD1 (6 bases). This TCR came from an adult with an advanced solid tumor such as melanoma, head and neck, liver or kidney cancer. The CDR3 region is CASSDHGGGGGNQPQHF. CDR3 coding DNA: TGTGCCAGTAGCGATCACGGGGGCGGAGGGGGCAATCAGCCCCAGCATTTT.